This is a list of T cell receptor beta chains from one sample in a study of vaccination and CD4 T cells after COVID-19. Which antigens these TCRs recognize remains unknown. TCRdb re-called the PCR reads with MiXCR, one entry per CDR3 protein. The profile shows 15,000 or so distinct CDR3 sequences, 35% to 45% of them singletons. Material for sequencing was cultured CD4+ T cells from blood. These receptor sequences come from a human donor with COVID-19. Both conserved end residues are part of each CDR3. The order of the fields is clone size, V gene, J gene, D gene, CDR3 protein, CDR3 DNA. A D gene is named only where the DNA matches it firmly. The size of a clone is reported for some rows only, either as once, few or many, or as a class for expanded clones.

.,TRBV7-8,TRBJ2-5,.,CASSPGQHQETQYF,TGTGCCAGCAGCCCAGGACAGCACCAAGAGACCCAGTACTTC
.,TRBV3-1,TRBJ2-7,.,CASSQAPRYEQYF,TGTGCCAGCAGCCAAGCCCCTCGCTACGAGCAGTACTTC
.,TRBV15,TRBJ2-1,.,CATSRDEDYNEQFF,TGTGCCACCAGCAGAGATGAGGACTACAATGAGCAGTTCTTC
few,TRBV11-2,TRBJ1-1,.,CASSFQGSGTEAFF,TGTGCCAGCAGCTTTCAGGGATCGGGCACTGAAGCTTTCTTT
.,TRBV11-2,TRBJ2-3,.,CASSLDPGSPGTQYF,TGTGCCAGCAGCTTAGACCCGGGGAGCCCAGGTACGCAGTATTTT
.,TRBV5-1,TRBJ1-2,TRBD1,CASSSTGTDYGYTF,TGCGCCAGCTCCTCCACCGGGACAGACTATGGCTACACCTTC
.,TRBV28,TRBJ1-5,.,CASSSTVQPQHF,TGTGCCAGCAGTTCCACTGTTCAGCCCCAGCATTTT
.,TRBV25-1,TRBJ2-7,.,CASSEWRRDEQYF,TGTGCCAGCAGTGAATGGAGGAGGGACGAGCAGTACTTC
.,TRBV5-3,TRBJ2-5,.,CARKKGLETQYF,TGTGCCAGAAAGAAGGGCTTGGAGACCCAGTACTTC
few,TRBV20-1,TRBJ2-5,TRBD2,CSAPRGGVGETQYF,TGCAGTGCGCCTCGGGGGGGCGTTGGAGAGACCCAGTACTTC
.,TRBV2,TRBJ1-3,.,CASSKGFTSGNTIYF,TGTGCCAGCAGCAAAGGGTTTACATCTGGAAACACCATATATTTT
.,TRBV20-1,TRBJ1-1,TRBD1,CSARPDRGLLNTEAFF,TGCAGTGCTAGACCGGACAGGGGACTCTTGAACACTGAAGCTTTCTTT
few,TRBV20-1,TRBJ2-5,TRBD2,CSASWAGGLKTQYF,TGCAGTGCTAGCTGGGCGGGGGGGCTCAAGACCCAGTACTTC
few,TRBV7-2,TRBJ1-6,.,CASSLGPVGDSPLHF,TGTGCCAGCAGCTTGGGGCCAGTTGGAGATTCACCCCTCCACTTT
.,TRBV6-1,TRBJ1-5,.,CASSGNQPQHF,TGTGCCAGCAGCGGGAATCAGCCCCAGCATTTT
few,TRBV6-5,TRBJ2-1,TRBD1,CASSSRGTYNEQFF,TGTGCCAGCAGTTCCAGGGGGACCTACAATGAGCAGTTCTTC
few,TRBV15,TRBJ2-3,TRBD1,CATSARQGADTQYF,TGTGCCACCAGCGCACGACAGGGGGCAGATACGCAGTATTTT
few,TRBV19,TRBJ2-3,TRBD1,CASRQGSPTDTQYF,TGTGCCAGTAGACAGGGGTCACCCACAGATACGCAGTATTTT
.,TRBV6-1,TRBJ1-5,TRBD1,CASSEWRTGMSRIQPQHF,TGTGCCAGCAGTGAATGGAGGACAGGGATGAGTAGGATCCAGCCCCAGCATTTT
medium-sized,TRBV2,TRBJ1-2,TRBD1,CASRGQGTTNYGYTF,TGTGCCAGCAGGGGACAGGGAACAACCAACTATGGCTACACCTTC
few,TRBV14,TRBJ2-5,TRBD2,CASSSGLAGRLETQYF,TGTGCCAGCAGCTCCGGACTAGCGGGGAGGCTAGAGACCCAGTACTTC
.,TRBV2,TRBJ2-7,.,CASSGGALYEQYF,TGTGCCAGCAGTGGGGGCGCCCTCTACGAGCAGTACTTC
.,TRBV15,TRBJ2-6,.,CATSRARTGANVLTF,TGTGCCACCAGCAGAGCCAGGACTGGGGCCAACGTCCTGACTTTC
.,TRBV30,TRBJ1-3,.,CAWSVGRRNTIYF,TGTGCCTGGAGTGTTGGTCGTCGGAACACCATATATTTT
.,TRBV7-2,TRBJ2-7,.,CASSWIRGKGNSYEQYF,TGTGCCAGCAGCTGGATCCGGGGGAAAGGGAACTCCTACGAGCAGTACTTC
.,TRBV7-8,TRBJ2-1,TRBD2,CASSSRVAGNEQFF,TGTGCCAGCAGCTCTCGGGTAGCGGGGAATGAGCAGTTCTTC
few,TRBV6-1,TRBJ2-2,TRBD2,CASQPGLAVPGELFF,TGTGCCAGCCAACCCGGACTAGCTGTTCCCGGGGAGCTGTTTTTT
few,TRBV19,TRBJ1-5,TRBD1,CASSIARGRDQPQHF,TGTGCCAGTAGTATAGCAAGGGGGCGTGATCAGCCCCAGCATTTT
.,TRBV12-3/TRBV12-4,TRBJ1-2,.,CASTEGHQNYGYTF,TGTGCCAGCACAGAGGGACATCAAAACTATGGCTACACCTTC
.,TRBV20-1,TRBJ2-1,TRBD2,CSAPLSLAGPYNEQFF,TGCAGTGCTCCCCTTTCACTAGCGGGGCCTTACAATGAGCAGTTCTTC
.,TRBV7-9,TRBJ2-2,TRBD2,CASSLLAGGPTGELFF,TGTGCCAGCAGCCTACTAGCGGGGGGGCCAACCGGGGAGCTGTTTTTT
.,TRBV11-2,TRBJ1-1,TRBD1,CASRPTSGGFAEAFF,TGTGCCAGCAGGCCTACCTCAGGGGGTTTCGCTGAAGCTTTCTTT
.,TRBV10-3,TRBJ2-3,.,CAISEAADTQYF,TGTGCCATCAGTGAGGCGGCGGATACGCAGTATTTT
.,TRBV2,TRBJ1-1,.,CASILSQLIKNTEAFF,TGTGCCAGCATCCTCTCCCAGCTCATCAAGAACACTGAAGCTTTCTTT
few,TRBV6-2/TRBV6-3,TRBJ2-4,.,CASRTILGNIQYF,TGTGCCAGCAGAACTATACTCGGAAACATTCAGTACTTC
.,TRBV5-4,TRBJ1-3,.,CASSFLEGNTIYF,TGTGCCAGCAGCTTTTTAGAAGGAAACACCATATATTTT
few,TRBV28,TRBJ1-2,.,CASKDRPNYGYTF,TGTGCCAGCAAAGACAGGCCCAACTATGGCTACACCTTC
.,TRBV7-7,TRBJ2-5,.,CASSLVGGEETQYF,TGTGCTAGCAGCTTAGTCGGCGGGGAAGAGACCCAGTACTTC
few,TRBV20-1,TRBJ1-1,.,CSARDRASTEAFF,TGCAGTGCTAGAGACAGGGCCAGCACTGAAGCTTTCTTT
few,TRBV6-1,TRBJ1-2,TRBD1,CASSTRTGGNYGYTF,TGTGCCAGCAGTACCCGGACAGGCGGAAACTATGGCTACACCTTC
.,TRBV6-1,TRBJ1-3,.,CASSQVFSGNTIYF,TGTGCCAGCAGTCAGGTGTTCTCTGGAAACACCATATATTTT
.,TRBV7-6,TRBJ2-1,TRBD2,CASSSVAGDAYNEQFF,TGTGCCAGCAGCTCTGTAGCGGGGGACGCCTACAATGAGCAGTTCTTC
.,TRBV5-4,TRBJ1-6,TRBD1,CASSPGTGAQNSPLHF,TGTGCCAGCAGCCCAGGGACAGGGGCGCAGAATTCACCCCTCCACTTT
.,TRBV7-9,TRBJ2-6,TRBD1,CASSRGGTGGSGANVLTF,TGTGCCAGCAGCCGTGGGGGGACAGGGGGCTCTGGGGCCAACGTCCTGACTTTC
medium-sized,TRBV20-1,TRBJ1-5,.,CSARAPDRSNQPQHF,TGCAGTGCTAGAGCCCCTGACAGGAGCAATCAGCCCCAGCATTTT
once,TRBV11-3,TRBJ1-2,.,CASSFIGEGYTF,TGTGCCAGCAGCTTCATAGGGGAGGGTTACACCTTC
.,TRBV15,TRBJ2-7,TRBD1,CATSKPGQGLRSSYEQYF,TGTGCCACCAGCAAACCGGGACAGGGACTCAGAAGCTCCTACGAGCAGTACTTC
.,TRBV7-8,TRBJ2-3,.,CASSDKIPYTQYF,TGTGCCAGCAGCGACAAAATTCCCTACACGCAGTATTTT
.,TRBV2,TRBJ2-3,TRBD2,CASSEGLAGGQWDTQYF,TGTGCCAGCAGTGAGGGACTAGCGGGGGGGCAATGGGATACGCAGTATTTT
.,TRBV20-1,TRBJ2-1,.,CSAPDIRDIDEQFF,TGCAGTGCGCCGGACATTCGAGATATCGATGAGCAGTTCTTC
.,TRBV20-1,TRBJ2-4,.,CSAKIRGAQGIQYF,TGCAGTGCCAAAATCAGGGGGGCGCAAGGCATTCAGTACTTC
.,TRBV20-1,TRBJ1-5,.,CSVLGDAYNQPQHF,TGCAGTGTTTTAGGTGACGCGTACAATCAGCCCCAGCATTTT
.,TRBV6-1,TRBJ1-5,.,CASSDQQGSIGRQHF,TGTGCCAGCAGTGACCAACAGGGCTCCATCGGCCGCCAGCATTTT
.,TRBV10-2,TRBJ1-1,.,CATFNTEAFF,TGCGCCACATTCAACACTGAAGCTTTCTTT